The 22 T cell receptor beta chains in this list originate from one sample, sequenced in a study of preoperative IRX-2 immunotherapy in early breast cancer. Profiled with immunoSEQ multiplex PCR; TCRdb holds only in-frame clones, not every one. Of around 60,000 clones listed, roughly 94% are singletons. This sample's treatment: preoperative locoregional IRX-2 cytokine immunotherapy. Sample acquisition took place from a patient treated with IRX-2 immunotherapy. These receptor sequences come from a human donor with breast cancer.

The chain recombines TRBV20-1 with TRBJ1-1; 7 bases line up with TRBD1. With 2 bases clipped from V and 11 bases from J, the junction kept 5 bases outside the gene matches. Germline V gives CDR1 DFQATT, CDR2 SNEGSKA (reference sequence). The length of the CDR3 is 11 residues. This CDR3 reads CSARRQGEAFF. As DNA, the CDR3 is TGCAGTGCTAGACGACAGGGTGAGGCTTTCTTT.

This clone was observed once. V usage is TRBV29-1 and J usage is TRBJ1-1, with D perhaps TRBD1 (6 bases). The germline CDR1 and CDR2 sequences are SQVTM and ANQGSEA. Between the trimmed V and J ends, which lost 5 bases and 4 bases, there was a span of 17 bases. The CDR3 sequence is 14 residues long. Here the CDR3 DNA reads TGCAGCGTTAAGGGGGTCGGAATGAGCACTGAAGCTTTCTTT. Its translation: CSVKGVGMSTEAFF. The full variable domain, its missing parts supplied by reference TRBV29-1 and TRBJ1-1, is SAVISQKPSRDICQRGTSLTIQCQVDSQVTMMFWYRQQPGQSLTLIATANQGSEATYESGFVIDKFPISRPNLTFSTLTVSNMSPEDSSIYLCSVKGVGMSTEAFFGQGTRLTVV.

The chain employs TRBV6-6 and TRBJ1-2, with a possible D match to TRBD1 (5 bases). Between the trimmed V and J ends, which lost 2 bases and 1 base, there was a span of 14 bases. Germline loops: CDR1 MNHNY, CDR2 SVGAGI (reference sequence). The CDR3 contains 16 residues. The CDR3 region is CASSYGFTTDNYGYTF. CDR3 DNA: TGTGCCAGCAGTTACGGATTCACGACAGATAACTATGGCTACACCTTC.

This clone was seen just once. The J gene is TRBJ2-1, the V gene TRBV15; the D gene is possibly TRBD2 (6 bases). The CDR3 extends over 18 amino acids. Germline CDR1 reads LNHNV; CDR2 reads YYDKDF (reference sequence). Trimming pared 0 bases from V and 1 base from J, leaving 16 bases between. The CDR3 region has the DNA TGTGCCACCAGCAGAGATCAGGGCGCTAGCGCGTCCTACAATGAGCAGTTCTTC. Its protein is CATSRDQGASASYNEQFF.

This chain connects TRBV28 to TRBJ2-7, with D tentatively TRBD2 (6 bases). The CDR3 loop spans 13 amino acids. Germline CDR1 is MDHEN and CDR2 is SYDVKM. V was cut by 5 bases and J by 5 bases, with 13 bases left in between. This CDR3 reads CASSTLEGDEQYF. CDR3 nucleotide sequence: TGTGCCAGCAGTACCTTGGAGGGAGACGAGCAGTACTTC. Filled out from reference TRBV28 and TRBJ2-7, the complete variable domain reads DVKVTQSSRYLVKRTGEKVFLECVQDMDHENMFWYRQDPGLGLRLIYFSYDVKMKEKGDIPEGYSVSREKKERFSLILESASTNQTSMYLCASSTLEGDEQYFGPGTRLTVT.

The DNA of the CDR3 is TGTGCCAGCGGGACCGGGGCTACGAACACCGGGGAGCTGTTTTTT. Translated, it gives CASGTGATNTGELFF. The chain carries TRBV11-3 and TRBJ2-2; TRBD1 or TRBD2 may be the D gene (5 bases each). V shed 8 bases and J shed 0 bases, with 13 bases lying between them. This CDR3 comprises 15 residues. Germline-derived CDR1 and CDR2 are SGHNT and YENEEA.

The V gene is TRBV5-4, the J gene TRBJ1-1, with D hard to call. Germline CDR1 and CDR2: SGHNT and YYREEE (reference sequence). This CDR3 has 17 residues. V was shortened by 0 bases and J by 6 bases, with 21 bases between the two germline ends. The chain's CDR3 is CASSLVSPRTPWPEAFF. In nucleotides, the CDR3 is TGTGCCAGCAGCTTGGTGTCTCCCCGGACCCCCTGGCCTGAAGCTTTCTTT. Variable domain in full (rest from reference TRBV5-4 and TRBJ1-1): ETGVTQSPTHLIKTRGQQVTLRCSSQSGHNTVSWYQQALGQGPQFIFQYYREEENGRGNFPPRFSGLQFPNYSSELNVNALELDDSALYLCASSLVSPRTPWPEAFFGQGTRLTVV.

V is TRBV7-9 and J is TRBJ2-5; D may be TRBD1 (6 bases). The V end lost 5 bases, the J end lost 5 bases, and 12 bases lay between the germline ends. This CDR3 spans 13 amino acids. CDR1 is SEHNR, CDR2 FQNEAQ, per germline (reference sequence). CDR3 coding DNA: TGTGCCAGCAGCCCATATAGGGGGGAGACCCAGTACTTC. Translation gives CASSPYRGETQYF.

This clone occurred once. J is TRBJ2-1 and V is TRBV27; maybe TRBD2 (5 bases). The CDR3 runs 16 residues. Trimming cost V 5 bases and J 8 bases, with 22 bases left between them. CDR1 and CDR2 from the germline V gene are MNHEY and SMNVEV (reference sequence). The CDR3 is CASSLNSVVRYDEQFF. DNA of the CDR3: TGTGCCAGCAGTCTAAATAGCGTCGTGAGGTACGATGAGCAGTTCTTC.

V usage is TRBV9 and J usage is TRBJ2-1; 7 bases are shared with TRBD2. There are 19 residues in the CDR3. J gave up 0 bases and V 0 bases, and 12 bases lay outside the gene matches. Germline loops: CDR1 SGDLS, CDR2 YYNGEE. This CDR3 reads CASSVGVWRGGSSYNEQFF. The CDR3 nucleotides are TGTGCCAGCAGCGTAGGTGTCTGGAGGGGCGGGAGCTCCTACAATGAGCAGTTCTTC. The variable domain in full, completed from reference TRBV9 and TRBJ2-1, reads DSGVTQTPKHLITATGQRVTLRCSPRSGDLSVYWYQQSLDQGLQFLIQYYNGEERAKGNILERFSAQQFPDLHSELNLSSLELGDSALYFCASSVGVWRGGSSYNEQFFGPGTRLTVL.

This rearrangement joins TRBV6-5 to TRBJ2-7; the D gene is possibly TRBD2 (5 bases). V lost 0 bases and J lost 0, with 12 bases in between. This CDR3 is 16 amino acids long. The germline V gene has CDR1 MNHEY and CDR2 SVGAGI. As DNA, the CDR3 is TGTGCCAGCAGTTACTCGCGGGCTTCCAGCTCCTACGAGCAGTACTTC. As protein: CASSYSRASSSYEQYF.

The chain couples TRBV4-1 to TRBJ2-7; D remains ambiguous. This CDR3 is 14 amino acids long. CDR1 is MGHRA and CDR2 is YSYEKL in the germline V gene. The ends were cut back, 0 bases at V and 4 bases at J, with 10 bases in the middle. Here the CDR3 reads CASSQDGRWYEQYF. The CDR3 DNA follows: TGCGCCAGCAGCCAAGATGGCCGCTGGTACGAGCAGTACTTC.

The chain has TRBV5-6 and TRBJ1-1; D ambiguous. The CDR3 sequence is 12 residues long. CDR1 SGHDT and CDR2 YYEEEE come from the germline V gene. Trimming took off 1 base at V and 0 bases at J, with 1 base between the two ends. The CDR3 protein is CASSLLNTEAFF. The CDR3 DNA reads TGTGCCAGCAGCTTGTTGAACACTGAAGCTTTCTTT. Complete variable domain (other parts from reference TRBV5-6 and TRBJ1-1): DAGVTQSPTHLIKTRGQQVTLRCSPKSGHDTVSWYQQALGQGPQFIFQYYEEEERQRGNFPDRFSGHQFPNYSSELNVNALLLGDSALYLCASSLLNTEAFFGQGTRLTVV.

This chain connects TRBV6-1 to TRBJ2-3; TRBD1 aligns across 9 bases. This CDR3 has 14 amino acids. V dropped 8 bases and J dropped 2; count of bases not matched to a gene: 5. Germline CDR1 and CDR2: MNHNS and SASEGT. The DNA of the CDR3 is TGTGCCAGCCGCCGGGACAGGGCCACAGATACGCAGTATTTT. It encodes CASRRDRATDTQYF.

The chain is built from TRBV15 and TRBJ2-5; 8 bases agree with TRBD2. CDR1 is LNHNV, CDR2 YYDKDF, per germline (reference sequence). With 0 bases clipped from V and 4 bases from J, the junction kept 4 bases outside the gene matches. The CDR3 is 15 amino acids. CDR3 in amino acids: CATSREIGGGETQYF. The CDR3 DNA is TGTGCCACCAGCAGAGAGATCGGGGGGGGAGAGACCCAGTACTTC.

The DNA for the CDR3 is TGTGCCAGCAGCGCAACTAGCGGGAGGTCTTACAATGAGCAGTTCTTC. This sequence encodes CASSATSGRSYNEQFF. This rearrangement joins TRBV9 to TRBJ2-1; TRBD2 matches 12 bases. Germline V gene data show CDR1 as SGDLS and CDR2 as YYNGEE. CDR3 length: 16 amino acids. Trimming took 3 bases from V and 4 from J; bases not matched to a gene: 5.

The chain has TRBV7-3 and TRBJ2-3; no reliable D call. The V gene lost 2 bases and the J gene lost 1 base, with 7 bases spanning the gap. The CDR3 spans 14 residues. Germline loops: CDR1 SGHTA, CDR2 FQGTGA. CDR3 DNA sequence: TGTGCCAGCAGCTTACAAGGACGCACAGATACGCAGTATTTT. Amino acids: CASSLQGRTDTQYF.

The V and J genes are TRBV5-5 and TRBJ2-3, with a possible D match to TRBD1 (7 bases). CDR3 length: 16 amino acids. Germline V gene lookup returns CDR1 SGHKS and CDR2 YYEKEE (reference sequence). V was clipped by 1 base and J by 8 bases, with 20 bases between them. As DNA, the CDR3 is TGTGCCAGCAGCTTGAGGGATGGAGGGGGCGCGAGTACGCAGTATTTT. Residues: CASSLRDGGGASTQYF.

This chain uses TRBV2 with TRBJ2-3; 10 bases align to TRBD2. J gave up 5 bases and V 6 bases, and 8 bases lay outside the gene matches. This CDR3 contains 15 residues. Germline CDR1 is SNHLY and CDR2 is FYNNEI. CDR3 nucleotide sequence: TGTGCCAGCAGACGCACTAGCGGGGCGGAAGATACGCAGTATTTT. Translating gives CASRRTSGAEDTQYF.

The gene calls are TRBV7-7 and TRBJ2-5; D remains unclear. With 4 bases removed from V and 3 bases from J, the gap between germline ends came to 15 bases. Germline V gene data show CDR1 as SSHAT and CDR2 as FNYEAQ (reference sequence). This CDR3 has 15 amino acids. CDR3 sequence reads: CASSSRSFPEETQYF. CDR3 in DNA: TGTGCCAGCAGCTCTCGGTCATTTCCAGAAGAGACCCAGTACTTC.

This rearrangement joins TRBV7-2 to TRBJ1-6; possible D gene TRBD1, 6 bases. Between the trimmed V and J ends, which lost 3 bases and 12 bases, there was a span of 24 bases. CDR3 length equals 17 residues. CDR1 is SGHTA and CDR2 is FQGNSA in the germline V gene. The CDR3 loop reads CASSFTRSGAVLLPLHF. The DNA for the CDR3 is TGTGCCAGCAGCTTCACAAGGTCGGGGGCAGTTTTGCTACCCCTCCACTTT. The full variable domain, in which reference TRBV7-2 and TRBJ1-6 provide the parts outside the CDR3, is GAGVSQSPSNKVTEKGKDVELRCDPISGHTALYWYRQSLGQGLEFLIYFQGNSAPDKSGLPSDRFSAERTGGSVSTLTIQRTQQEDSAVYLCASSFTRSGAVLLPLHFGNGTRLTVT.

Written as DNA, the CDR3 is TGTGCCAGCAGCCCCGTTGGAGGGGTGGAGACCCAGTACTTC. Amino acid sequence: CASSPVGGVETQYF. The V and J genes are TRBV7-6 and TRBJ2-5; D is possibly TRBD2 (6 bases). With 5 bases removed from V and 5 bases from J, the gap between germline ends came to 15 bases. The CDR3 is 14 residues long. Germline V CDR1 and CDR2: SGHVS, FNYEAQ.